This T cell receptor (beta chain) originates from a study of T cell responses to AZD1222 COVID-19 vaccine. As concerns this clone: Its antigen is currently unknown.

TCRdb's copy holds only in-frame clones and misses some; the assay was immunoSEQ multiplex PCR. The table lists approximately 110,000 clones, more than 75% of them singletons, with about 1.2% in the top ten. The CDR3 spans 14 residues. Trimming cost V 0 bases and J 4 bases, with 9 bases left between them. Looked up from germline, CDR1 is LGHNA and CDR2 is YSLEER. The study's findings and limits: Reportedly, nearly half of unique spike TCRs recognized epitopes outside B.1.351/B.1.1.7 mutations. The study found vaccine-associated CD4 TCRs spanning spike, dominant at 160-218 and 743-854.

The material sequenced was peripheral blood, taken on day 0 of AZD1222 vaccination. This chain connects TRBV4-3 to TRBJ2-5; the D gene is possibly TRBD1 (5 bases). The sequence was obtained from an adult in good health. CDR3 nucleotide sequence: TGCGCCAGCAGCCAAGAGAGGACATTAGAGACCCAGTACTTC. This encodes CASSQERTLETQYF.